This is a list of T cell receptor beta chains from one sample in a study of T-cell reconstitution after alpha-beta-depleted transplantation in children. A single record per CDR3 protein comes from TCRdb applying MiXCR to the PCR reads. This sample has around 180,000 distinct CDR3 sequences, with roughly 10% found just once. The source material was PBMCs, sampled before TCRalphabeta/CD19-depleted stem cell transplant. All receptors derive from a boy aged 2 to 10 with acute myeloid leukemia, due to receive a stem cell transplant. The CDR3 runs from the conserved cysteine through the conserved F or W.

J gene	V gene	CDR3 protein
TRBJ2-1	TRBV20-1	CSTTGPIRSGEQFF
TRBJ2-7	TRBV7-9	CASSLPTQSSYEQYF
TRBJ2-5	TRBV25-1	CASSPHGTSGAQETQYF
TRBJ2-1	TRBV4-2	CASSRKTPGTVSNNEQFF
TRBJ2-3	TRBV20-1	CSAPSWDTQYF
TRBJ1-2	TRBV6-5	CASRQGAGYTF
TRBJ2-1	TRBV6-1	CASSGYTPFYNEQFF
TRBJ1-1	TRBV16	CASSLGGRVGTEAFF
TRBJ2-2	TRBV11-3	CASSLRTRTQNTGELFF
TRBJ2-1	TRBV4-2	CASSPALSGRANEQFF
TRBJ1-1	TRBV20-1	CSAGARQAAF
TRBJ1-1	TRBV12-3/TRBV12-4	CASSLSNTEAFF
TRBJ2-2	TRBV12-3/TRBV12-4	CASSLGGMNTGELFF
TRBJ1-2	TRBV2	CASTLSNYGYTF
TRBJ2-3	TRBV7-6	CASSPSGTGSPDTQYF
TRBJ2-5	TRBV7-8	CASSFIDQETQYF
TRBJ1-2	TRBV5-1	CASSPAIQGHYGYTF
TRBJ1-2	TRBV29-1	CSVVTGSLYGYTF
TRBJ1-1	TRBV27	CASSFQGGNTEAFF
TRBJ2-1	TRBV4-1	CASSQDGTSYNEQFF
TRBJ1-3	TRBV15	CATRDISGNTIYF
TRBJ2-2	TRBV7-9	CASSQRDRGGTGELFF
TRBJ1-1	TRBV5-5	CASSFLGAMNTEAFF
TRBJ1-5	TRBV20-1	CSARVDTNQPQHF
TRBJ1-2	TRBV18	CASSTDRGIYGYTF
TRBJ1-5	TRBV4-1	CASSPASLQFNQPQHF
TRBJ1-1	TRBV18	CASSPSTFPTEAFF
TRBJ1-1	TRBV12-3/TRBV12-4	CASSLDRGPLPNTEAFF
TRBJ2-1	TRBV6-1	CASSEELAGGRNEQFF
TRBJ1-2	TRBV4-2	CASSQVPQGDFRGYTF
TRBJ2-7	TRBV27	CASSPGTNYEQYF
TRBJ2-2	TRBV28	CASSSGASTGELFF
TRBJ1-6	TRBV27	CASSVYPQGGSPLHF
TRBJ2-7	TRBV4-2	CASSPGLISCEQYF
TRBJ2-2	TRBV29-1	CSVEAVGEAGELFF
TRBJ1-5	TRBV28	CASRDSYSNQPQHF
TRBJ2-3	TRBV12-3/TRBV12-4	CASSFRGPDTQYF
TRBJ1-1	TRBV3-1	CASSQDAGTGVGIGTEAFF
TRBJ1-6	TRBV5-1	CASSLGSLVGSDSPLHF
TRBJ2-2	TRBV7-2	CASSLGGGSTGELFF
TRBJ1-2	TRBV5-1	CASSLDGIGSVYGYTF
TRBJ2-7	TRBV15	CATSRDQGSYEQYF
TRBJ2-2	TRBV24-1	CATSDIPGTSLKYTGELFF
TRBJ2-7	TRBV15	CATSREQGRYEQYF
TRBJ1-5	TRBV20-1	CSARDSRKVIQPQHF
TRBJ2-7	TRBV12-3/TRBV12-4	CASSGGYYEQYF
TRBJ2-7	TRBV11-2	CASSFRSRTGGYEQYF
TRBJ2-1	TRBV20-1	CSASLPPYNEQFF
TRBJ2-3	TRBV7-3	CASSFTGTRNTDTQYF
TRBJ2-3	TRBV2	CASSEEVTSGRTDTQYF
TRBJ2-7	TRBV20-1	CSARDFEGITYEQYF
TRBJ1-4	TRBV5-1	CASSSTDGFNEKLFF
TRBJ2-1	TRBV10-3	CAITSGSSGEQFF